Below are 27 T cell receptor beta chains sequenced from a single sample in a study of vaccination effects on CD4 cells after COVID-19. These receptors have no known antigen. TCRdb keeps only in-frame clones here, not all; method: immunoSEQ multiplex PCR. The data hold fewer than 35,000 clones, with over 75% observed a single time. Within the ViraFEST assay, antigen-specific CD4+ T cells underwent expansion with viral peptide pools prior to sequencing. Investigators separated out CD4+ T cells once around 11 days of culture had passed. Each participant received a vaccine that was either BNT162b2 or mRNA-1273, given as two doses. The sample consisted of CD4+ T cells from PBMCs cultured with SARS-CoV-2 spike peptides, taken after COVID-19 vaccination. These receptors all come from a human donor who received a COVID-19 vaccine. Some clones in this sample may be carry-over from other donors' samples.

This chain uses TRBV11-2 with TRBJ1-1; D is unclear. Trimming took 4 bases from V and 1 from J, leaving 13 bases between them. This CDR3 contains 15 residues. Germline V lookup: CDR1 SGHAT, CDR2 FQNNGV. This CDR3 reads CASSSPLVWNTEAFF. In DNA, the CDR3 is TGTGCCAGCAGCTCACCATTGGTCTGGAACACTGAAGCTTTCTTT.

This clone is judged medium-sized. The chain is built from TRBV18 and TRBJ2-6, with TRBD1 matching 7 bases. V lost 6 bases and J lost 1; bases outside the gene matches: 12. The CDR3 spans 18 residues. Germline V CDR1 and CDR2: KGHSH, LQKENI. CDR3 sequence (DNA): TGTGCCAGCTCGACGGCTGGACAGGAAGGTTCTGGGGCCAACGTCCTGACTTTC. Its translation: CASSTAGQEGSGANVLTF. Full variable domain (outside the CDR3, taken from reference TRBV18 and TRBJ2-6): NAGVMQNPRHLVRRRGQEARLRCSPMKGHSHVYWYRQLPEEGLKFMVYLQKENIIDESGMPKERFSAEFPKEGPSILRIQQVVRGDSAAYFCASSTAGQEGSGANVLTFGAGSRLTVL.

The chain uses TRBV14 and TRBJ2-3; D is unclear. The CDR3 extends over 13 amino acids. V dropped 5 bases and J dropped 3 bases, with 9 bases sitting between them. Germline V gene sequence: CDR1 SGHDN, CDR2 FVKESK. The CDR3 DNA reads TGTGCCAGCAGCTGGTTGGGAACAGATACGCAGTATTTT. Amino acids: CASSWLGTDTQYF. Full variable domain (outside the CDR3, taken from reference TRBV14 and TRBJ2-3): EAGVTQFPSHSVIEKGQTVTLRCDPISGHDNLYWYRRVMGKEIKFLLHFVKESKQDESGMPNNRFLAERTGGTYSTLKVQPAELEDSGVYFCASSWLGTDTQYFGPGTRLTVL.

The rearrangement links TRBV5-1 to TRBJ2-7; tentative D call: TRBD2 (5 bases). V shed 0 bases and J shed 0 bases, with 7 bases lying between them. CDR1 and CDR2 from the germline V gene are SGHRS and YFSETQ. The CDR3 extends over 14 amino acids. The CDR3 DNA sequence: TGCGCCAGCAGCTTGGCCGGAGGCTCCTACGAGCAGTACGTC. Residues: CASSLAGGSYEQYV.

V gene TRBV19 combines with J gene TRBJ1-5, with D hard to call. The CDR3 runs to 13 residues. Deletions cut 7 bases from V and 0 bases from J, with 7 bases between. CDR1 is LNHDA and CDR2 is SQIVND in the germline V gene (reference sequence). DNA for the CDR3: TGTGCCAGTACTTTTTCTAGCAATCAGCCCCAGCATTTT. Amino acids: CASTFSSNQPQHF.

The chain is built from TRBV5-1 and TRBJ2-2; D ambiguous. This CDR3 contains 15 residues. Trimming cost V 1 base and J 4 bases, with 11 bases left between them. CDR1 is SGHRS, CDR2 YFSETQ, per germline. The CDR3 DNA reads TGCGCCAGCAGCTTGTCCGGGTTTGGCACCGGGGAGCTGTTTTTT. Its translation is CASSLSGFGTGELFF.

This chain links TRBV18 with TRBJ1-5; D is unclear. This CDR3 is 15 amino acids long. V was trimmed by 1 base and J by 0 bases, leaving 7 bases between them. From germline, CDR1 is KGHSH and CDR2 LQKENI. The CDR3 reads CASSPRRYSNQPQHF. CDR3 in DNA: TGTGCCAGCTCACCACGACGATATAGCAATCAGCCCCAGCATTTT.

This chain joins TRBV30 and TRBJ1-6, with D uncertain. The CDR3 is 14 residues long. Between the trimmed V and J ends, which lost 0 bases and 9 bases, there was a span of 12 bases. CDR1 and CDR2 (germline): GTSNPN, SVGIG (reference sequence). The CDR3 nucleotides read TGTGCCTGGAGTGTGTCGGATGGTCTTTCACCCCTCCACTTT. It specifies CAWSVSDGLSPLHF.

The chain couples TRBV11-2 to TRBJ2-5; D uncertain. In germline, CDR1 is SGHAT, CDR2 FQNNGV. Trimming left V 3 bases short and J 9 bases short, with 11 bases between. The CDR3 sequence is 12 residues long. The CDR3 sequence: CASSFKLAAQYF. The CDR3 DNA reads as TGTGCCAGCAGCTTTAAGTTGGCGGCCCAGTACTTC.

The chain carries TRBV9 and TRBJ1-2; D not resolved. Trimming took off 3 bases at V and 8 bases at J, with 11 bases between the two ends. The CDR3 extends over 12 amino acids. Looked up from germline, CDR1 is SGDLS and CDR2 is YYNGEE. CDR3 nucleotide sequence: TGTGCCAGCAGCGCCCCCTCTTACGGCTACACCTTC. It yields the protein CASSAPSYGYTF. The full variable domain, with the rest looked up from reference TRBV9 and TRBJ1-2, is DSGVTQTPKHLITATGQRVTLRCSPRSGDLSVYWYQQSLDQGLQFLIQYYNGEERAKGNILERFSAQQFPDLHSELNLSSLELGDSALYFCASSAPSYGYTFGSGTRLTVV.

The gene calls are TRBV6-5 and TRBJ1-4; D call uncertain. Trimming removed 5 bases at V and 0 bases at J, with 10 bases between. The germline V gene encodes CDR1 MNHEY and CDR2 SVGAGI. This CDR3 is 15 amino acids long. The CDR3 here is CASSPSYATNEKLFF. The CDR3 DNA is TGTGCCAGCAGTCCCTCGTATGCAACTAATGAAAAACTGTTTTTT.

The J gene is TRBJ2-2, the V gene TRBV24-1; 8 bases line up with TRBD1. This CDR3 contains 17 residues. Germline CDR1 and CDR2: KGHDR and SFDVKD. With V trimmed by 4 bases and J by 4 bases, 10 bases remained unmatched. The CDR3 coding sequence is TGTGCCACCAGTGAGCCGACAGGGGTCCGGGGCACCGGGGAGCTGTTTTTT. As protein: CATSEPTGVRGTGELFF.

CDR3 nucleotide sequence: TGTGCCAGCAGTGAATATCCGGGGACGGATGGCTACACCTTC. Encoded protein: CASSEYPGTDGYTF. The chain recombines TRBV6-1 with TRBJ1-2; tentatively, D is TRBD1 (5 bases). The length of the CDR3 is 14 residues. The V end was cut by 2 bases, the J end by 6 bases, with 13 bases between. The germline CDR1 and CDR2 sequences are MNHNS and SASEGT.

This chain connects TRBV6-1 to TRBJ2-7, with a weak D call TRBD2 (6 bases). V was trimmed by 3 bases and J by 4 bases, leaving 10 bases between them. The CDR3 is 13 residues long. Germline V gene data show CDR1 as MNHNS and CDR2 as SASEGT. In DNA, the CDR3 is TGTGCCAGCAGTGAGGGGGACTCATACGAGCAGTACGTC. Amino acids: CASSEGDSYEQYV.

The rearrangement joins TRBV10-2 to TRBJ1-1; tentative D call: TRBD1 (6 bases). Germline values: CDR1 WSHSY, CDR2 SAAADI. V was trimmed by 8 bases and J by 5 bases, leaving 15 bases between them. This CDR3 spans 13 amino acids. The CDR3 sequence: CASRRGLDTEAFF. The CDR3 nucleotides read TGCGCCAGCCGTAGGGGGTTAGATACTGAAGCTTTCTTT.

This rearrangement joins TRBV7-2 to TRBJ2-3; 14 bases match TRBD2. Losses at the gene ends were 5 bases for V and 5 bases for J; bases not matched to a gene: 6. The CDR3 is made up of 16 amino acids. Germline CDR1 SGHTA, CDR2 FQGNSA. CDR3 amino acids: CASSPTGLAGGDTQYF. Written as DNA, the CDR3 is TGTGCCAGCAGCCCGACCGGACTAGCGGGGGGAGATACGCAGTATTTT.

This clone was found once. J is TRBJ2-1 and V is TRBV9; 10 bases are a match to TRBD1. The CDR3 covers 15 residues. The V gene's germline CDR1 is SGDLS and CDR2 YYNGEE. Trimming took 0 bases from V and 5 from J; bases not matched to a gene: 2. Written as DNA, the CDR3 is TGTGCCAGCAGCGTAGCTGGGACAGGGGACAATGAGCAGTTCTTC. This translates into CASSVAGTGDNEQFF. Combining the CDR3 with reference TRBV9 and TRBJ2-1 gives the whole variable domain DSGVTQTPKHLITATGQRVTLRCSPRSGDLSVYWYQQSLDQGLQFLIQYYNGEERAKGNILERFSAQQFPDLHSELNLSSLELGDSALYFCASSVAGTGDNEQFFGPGTRLTVL.

In its sample, this clone was seen a few times. The V and J genes are TRBV3-1 (or the pseudogene TRBV3-2) and TRBJ2-2, with 9 bases aligning to TRBD1. CDR3 length equals 14 residues. The ends lost 5 bases at V and 5 bases at J; junction bases unmatched: 3. Germline CDR1 and CDR2: LGHDT and YNNKEL (reference sequence). Here the CDR3 reads CASSSTGGTGELFF. The CDR3 coding sequence is TGTGCCAGCAGCTCGACAGGGGGTACCGGGGAGCTGTTTTTT.

J is TRBJ2-1 and V is TRBV9; 9 bases are a match to TRBD2. V lost 3 bases and J lost 6; bases outside the gene matches: 7. The germline gives CDR1 SGDLS, CDR2 YYNGEE. The CDR3 sequence is 15 residues long. As DNA, the CDR3 is TGTGCCAGCAGCGCTAGCGGGACAGAACGCAATGAGCAGTTCTTC. Protein: CASSASGTERNEQFF.

J is TRBJ2-1 and V is TRBV6-5, with D possibly matching TRBD1 (6 bases). The CDR3 consists of 15 residues. Trimming took off 6 bases at V and 4 bases at J, with 16 bases between the two ends. From germline, CDR1 is MNHEY and CDR2 SVGAGI. The CDR3 nucleotides are TGTGCCAGCAGGGGTCTTTCGGACAGATACAATGAGCAGTTCTTC. The encoded protein is CASRGLSDRYNEQFF.

The chain uses TRBV6-2 or TRBV6-3 and TRBJ2-2; D is unclear. Per the germline V gene, CDR1 is MNHEY and CDR2 is SVGEGT. V dropped 6 bases and J dropped 7 bases, with 6 bases sitting between them. CDR3 length: 11 residues. CDR3: CASSQGGELFF. In DNA form, the CDR3 reads TGTGCCAGCAGCCAAGGCGGGGAGCTGTTTTTT.

J is TRBJ1-1 and V is TRBV5-1, with TRBD1 matching over 8 bases. J lost 2 bases, V lost 6 bases, and 3 bases had no gene match. CDR1 SGHRS and CDR2 YFSETQ come from the germline V gene. The CDR3 is made up of 13 amino acids. CDR3 sequence: CASTDRGNTEAFF. DNA of the CDR3: TGCGCCAGCACCGACAGGGGTAACACTGAAGCTTTCTTT.

The J gene is TRBJ1-3, the V gene TRBV25-1; no clear D gene. CDR3 length: 16 residues. The V gene lost 0 bases and the J gene lost 0 bases, with 9 bases spanning the gap. Germline CDR1 reads MGHDK; CDR2 reads SYGVNS. DNA for the CDR3: TGTGCCAGCAGTGAATATGGTTCCCACTCTGGAAACACCATATATTTT. Protein: CASSEYGSHSGNTIYF. The full variable domain, in which reference TRBV25-1 and TRBJ1-3 provide the parts outside the CDR3, is EADIYQTPRYLVIGTGKKITLECSQTMGHDKMYWYQQDPGMELHLIHYSYGVNSTEKGDLSSESTVSRIRTEHFPLTLESARPSHTSQYLCASSEYGSHSGNTIYFGEGSWLTVV.

CDR3 bases: TGTGCCTGGAGTCTCCCCCGTTCGGCTAAAAACATTCAGTACTTC. Its translation is CAWSLPRSAKNIQYF. The chain carries TRBV30 and TRBJ2-4; D is unresolved. The V gene lost 2 bases and the J gene lost 4 bases, with 15 bases spanning the gap. This CDR3 spans 15 amino acids. CDR1 is GTSNPN and CDR2 is SVGIG in the germline V gene (reference sequence).

This chain connects TRBV11-2 to TRBJ1-6; TRBD1 agrees at 7 bases. CDR1 SGHAT and CDR2 FQNNGV come from the germline V gene. The trim removed 2 bases at V and 6 bases at J, leaving 7 bases unmatched. This CDR3 is built from 16 residues. The CDR3 reads CASSLYPGGANSPLHF. The CDR3 DNA sequence: TGTGCCAGCAGCTTATACCCAGGGGGTGCTAATTCACCCCTCCACTTT. Supplemented by reference TRBV11-2 and TRBJ1-6, the full variable domain reads EAGVAQSPRYKIIEKRQSVAFWCNPISGHATLYWYQQILGQGPKLLIQFQNNGVVDDSQLPKDRFSAERLKGVDSTLKIQPAKLEDSAVYLCASSLYPGGANSPLHFGNGTRLTVT.

The chain has TRBV5-1 and TRBJ1-5; 7 nucleotides align to TRBD1. Unmatched junction bases numbered 3, after V lost 0 bases and J lost 0 bases. The CDR3 has 16 amino acids. Germline assignment: CDR1 SGHRS and CDR2 YFSETQ. CDR3 amino acids: CASSLGDRFSNQPQHF. CDR3 DNA: TGCGCCAGCAGCTTGGGGGACAGATTTAGCAATCAGCCCCAGCATTTT.

The V call is TRBV6-4, the J call TRBJ1-6; no definite D call. Trimming removed 9 bases from V and 1 base from J, with 25 bases in between. The CDR3 totals 19 residues. Germline V gene lookup returns CDR1 MRHNA and CDR2 SNTAGT. The CDR3 here is CASDPIVRIGHSYNSPLHF. The CDR3, as DNA: TGTGCCAGTGACCCAATCGTCCGCATAGGGCATTCCTATAATTCACCCCTCCACTTT.